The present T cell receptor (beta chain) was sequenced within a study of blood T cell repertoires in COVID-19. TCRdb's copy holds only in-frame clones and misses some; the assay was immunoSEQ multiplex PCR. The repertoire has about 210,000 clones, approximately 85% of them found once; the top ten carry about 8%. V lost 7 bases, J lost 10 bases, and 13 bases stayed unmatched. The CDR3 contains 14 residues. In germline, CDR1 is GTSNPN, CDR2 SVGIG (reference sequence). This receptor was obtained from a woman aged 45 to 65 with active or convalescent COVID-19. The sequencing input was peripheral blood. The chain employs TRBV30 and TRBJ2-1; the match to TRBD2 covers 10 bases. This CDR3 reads CALGSGLASEEQFF. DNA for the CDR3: TGTGCCTTGGGTTCGGGACTAGCGTCGGAAGAGCAGTTCTTC.